These T cell receptor beta chains were read from a single sample in a study of shared clonotypes between healthy human individuals. TCRdb keeps only in-frame clones here, not all; method: immunoSEQ multiplex PCR. The profile covers roughly 810,000 clones, with approximately 97% appearing a single time and around 0.25% taken by the ten largest. The source material was naive CD8+ T cells sorted from blood. Receptor source: a young man in good health. CDR3s include the opening cysteine and the closing phenylalanine or tryptophan. Each record gives: J gene, V gene, CDR3 protein.

TRBJ2-2,TRBV4-1,CASGPPNTGELFF
TRBJ2-1,TRBV7-9,CASSLVPSRSYEQFF
TRBJ2-3,TRBV4-3,CASSQGWDITTDTQYF
TRBJ1-2,TRBV7-9,CASSSGRDSPYGYTF
TRBJ2-1,TRBV5-6,CASSLGGVRYNEQFF
TRBJ2-3,TRBV6-1,CASSERTSGRTDTQYF
TRBJ2-5,TRBV7-2,CASSPGVAGSGETQYF
TRBJ2-7,TRBV11-2,CASSSIEKREGPTYEQYF
TRBJ2-7,TRBV27,CASSDSGGTYEQYF
TRBJ2-1,TRBV7-9,CASSKVGNEQFF
TRBJ2-3,TRBV5-6,CASSLREGGTSTDTQYF
TRBJ2-7,TRBV5-4,CASSYTGDSYEQYF
TRBJ2-1,TRBV6-4,CASSASEGISYNEQFF
TRBJ2-3,TRBV11-2,CASSFRGQTYTDTQYF
TRBJ2-1,TRBV13,CASSLGPSGSNEQFF
TRBJ2-1,TRBV27,CASRDGTSSFYNEQFF
TRBJ2-7,TRBV6-6,CASSTSSYEQYF
TRBJ2-3,TRBV27,CASGRRKHRSTDTQYF
TRBJ1-2,TRBV19,CASSTETVNYGYTF
TRBJ1-1,TRBV29-1,CSVREQGGTEAFF
TRBJ2-1,TRBV27,CASSSTPAGTAAYNEQFF
TRBJ2-7,TRBV28,CASSLPGGSSYEQYF
TRBJ2-7,TRBV27,CASSLTSGRGEQYF
TRBJ1-4,TRBV4-1,CASSLNRGREKLFF
TRBJ2-5,TRBV6-1,CASSVWPQETQYF
TRBJ2-7,TRBV9,CASSAGLAVYEQYF
TRBJ2-1,TRBV7-3,CASSLIWLGKFF
TRBJ2-6,TRBV6-5,CASSGGATGANVLTF
TRBJ2-7,TRBV27,CASSLFAGVYEQYF
TRBJ1-2,TRBV5-1,CASSKEGSIYGYTF
TRBJ2-7,TRBV9,CASSAGSSSYEQYF
TRBJ2-1,TRBV19,CASSIWGWNEQFF
TRBJ2-7,TRBV5-1,CASSLDEQYF
TRBJ1-2,TRBV9,CASESSRTRGYTF
TRBJ2-3,TRBV4-1,CASSQGNARDTQYF
TRBJ2-5,TRBV5-1,CASSPGTEETQYF
TRBJ2-7,TRBV6-1,CASSDLSGPYEQYF
TRBJ1-4,TRBV5-4,CASSGGANAAWEKLFF
TRBJ1-2,TRBV18,CASSHPGGTDKGYTF
TRBJ2-3,TRBV2,CASSESADTQYF
TRBJ2-1,TRBV11-2,CASSSGTSGKLSYNEQFF
TRBJ2-3,TRBV7-8,CASIPTSGNNAQYF
TRBJ2-7,TRBV2,CASSDPGRSSYEQYF
TRBJ1-5,TRBV28,CASSSQGAASNQPQHF